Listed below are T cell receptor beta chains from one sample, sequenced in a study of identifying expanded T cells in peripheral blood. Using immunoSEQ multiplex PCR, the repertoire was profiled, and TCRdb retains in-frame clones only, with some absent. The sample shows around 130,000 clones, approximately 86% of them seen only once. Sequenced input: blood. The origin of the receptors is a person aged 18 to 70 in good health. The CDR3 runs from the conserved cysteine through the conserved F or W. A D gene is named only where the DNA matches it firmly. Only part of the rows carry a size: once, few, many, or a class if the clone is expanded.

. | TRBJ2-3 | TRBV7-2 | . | CATSGLHTDTQYF | TGTGCCACCTCGGGACTCCACACAGATACGCAGTATTTT
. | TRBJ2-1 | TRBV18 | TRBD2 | CASSPLLAGGRDEQFF | TGTGCCAGCTCACCCCTACTAGCGGGGGGGCGCGATGAGCAGTTCTTC
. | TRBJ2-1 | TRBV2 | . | CASTGGRESSYNEQFF | TGTGCCAGCACCGGTGGGCGGGAAAGCTCCTACAATGAGCAGTTCTTC
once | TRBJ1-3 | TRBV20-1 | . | CSARNGNTIYF | TGCAGTGCGAGAAATGGAAACACCATATATTTT
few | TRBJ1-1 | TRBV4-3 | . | CASSSREMGTEAFF | TGCGCCAGCAGCAGCAGGGAAATGGGCACTGAAGCTTTCTTT
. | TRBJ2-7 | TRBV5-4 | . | CASSLGGGGSYEQYF | TGTGCCAGCAGCTTGGGAGGGGGAGGGTCCTACGAGCAGTACTTC
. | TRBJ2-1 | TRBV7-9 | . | CASSKTIGTSYNEQFF | TGTGCCAGCAGCAAAACGATAGGTACTTCCTACAATGAGCAGTTCTTC
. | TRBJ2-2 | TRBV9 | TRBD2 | CASSPIGGQALAGVAGELFF | TGTGCCAGCAGCCCCATCGGGGGGCAGGCGCTAGCGGGAGTTGCCGGGGAGCTGTTTTTT
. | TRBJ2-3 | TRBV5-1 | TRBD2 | CASTRRSGGAGDTQYF | TGCGCCAGCACCCGACGTAGCGGGGGAGCAGGAGATACGCAGTATTTT
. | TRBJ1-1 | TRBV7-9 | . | CASVLLQWGGEAFF | TGTGCCAGCGTCTTGTTACAGTGGGGCGGTGAAGCTTTCTTT
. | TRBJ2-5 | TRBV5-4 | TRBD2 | CASSPPGTSGSRETQYF | TGTGCCAGCAGCCCGCCTGGGACTAGCGGGAGTAGGGAGACCCAGTACTTC
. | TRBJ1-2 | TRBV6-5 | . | CASSYGQTNYGYTF | TGTGCCAGCAGTTACGGGCAGACTAACTATGGCTACACCTTC
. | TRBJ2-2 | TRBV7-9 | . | CASSPPPNTGELFF | TGTGCCAGCAGCCCCCCCCCTAACACCGGGGAGCTGTTTTTT
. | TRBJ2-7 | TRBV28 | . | CASRVEGSWEEQYF | TGTGCCAGCAGAGTAGAGGGATCTTGGGAGGAGCAGTACTTC
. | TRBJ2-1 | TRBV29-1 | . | CSVGKGSDEQFF | TGCAGCGTTGGAAAAGGGAGCGATGAGCAGTTCTTC
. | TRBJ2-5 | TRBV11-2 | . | CASSLDFGDATEETQYF | TGTGCCAGCAGCTTAGATTTCGGGGACGCCACTGAAGAGACCCAGTACTTC
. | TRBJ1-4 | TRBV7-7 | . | CASSPGISKGEKLFF | TGTGCCAGCAGCCCAGGGATCTCCAAGGGTGAAAAACTGTTTTTT
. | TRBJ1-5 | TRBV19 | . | CASSLQGNQPQHF | TGTGCCAGTAGTTTGCAGGGGAATCAGCCCCAGCATTTT
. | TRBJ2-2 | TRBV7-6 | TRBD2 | CASSLVSGGDAGELFF | TGTGCCAGCAGCTTGGTCAGCGGGGGGGATGCCGGGGAGCTGTTTTTT
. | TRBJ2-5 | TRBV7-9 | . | CASSVQGYQETQYF | TGTGCCAGCAGCGTACAGGGCTACCAAGAGACCCAGTACTTC
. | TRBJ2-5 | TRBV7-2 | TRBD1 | CASSSPGQVLMETQYF | TGTGCCAGCAGCTCACCGGGACAGGTCCTTATGGAGACCCAGTACTTC
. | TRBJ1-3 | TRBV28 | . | CASSARRSGNTIYF | TGTGCCAGCAGCGCTAGACGCTCTGGAAACACCATATATTTT
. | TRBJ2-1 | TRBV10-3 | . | CAISEKDSYNEQFF | TGTGCCATCAGTGAGAAGGACAGCTACAATGAGCAGTTCTTC
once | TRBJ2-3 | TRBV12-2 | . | CASRSPGGSTDTQYF | TGTGCAAGTCGCTCGCCCGGGGGTTCCACAGATACGCAGTATTTT
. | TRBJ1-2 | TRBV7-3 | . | CASSPQQGANYGYTF | TGTGCCAGCAGCCCCCAACAGGGCGCTAACTATGGCTACACCTTC
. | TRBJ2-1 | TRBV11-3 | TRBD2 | CASSSVASSGESSYNEQFF | TGTGCCAGCAGCTCGGTCGCGTCTAGCGGGGAGAGCTCCTACAATGAGCAGTTCTTC
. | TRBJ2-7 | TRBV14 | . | CASSLQPGDEQYF | TGTGCCAGCAGCCTCCAACCCGGTGACGAGCAGTACTTC
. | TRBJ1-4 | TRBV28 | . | CASSLQGRVDEKLFF | TGTGCCAGCAGTTTACAGGGTAGGGTAGATGAAAAACTGTTTTTT
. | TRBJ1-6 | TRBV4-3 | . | CASSLGLNNSPLHF | TGCGCCAGCAGCCTCGGACTGAATAATTCACCCCTCCACTTT
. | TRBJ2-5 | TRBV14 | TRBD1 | CASSQMAGGALETQYF | TGTGCCAGCAGCCAAATGGCAGGGGGAGCGTTAGAGACCCAGTACTTC
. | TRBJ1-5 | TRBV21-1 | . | CASSKRAGPDYSNQPQHF | TGTGCCAGCAGCAAACGAGCGGGCCCGGACTATAGCAATCAGCCCCAGCATTTT
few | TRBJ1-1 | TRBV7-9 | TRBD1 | CASSAGQGVGTAFF | TGTGCCAGCAGCGCGGGACAGGGGGTGGGTACAGCTTTCTTT
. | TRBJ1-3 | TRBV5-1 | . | CASSSWDAFSGNTIYF | TGCGCCAGCAGCTCCTGGGACGCTTTCTCTGGAAACACCATATATTTT
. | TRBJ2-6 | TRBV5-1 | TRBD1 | CASSSVTGGSGANVLTF | TGCGCCAGCAGCTCAGTGACAGGGGGCTCTGGGGCCAACGTCCTGACTTTC
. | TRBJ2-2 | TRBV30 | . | CAWSRGAPNTGELFF | TGTGCCTGGAGTAGGGGGGCGCCGAACACCGGGGAGCTGTTTTTT
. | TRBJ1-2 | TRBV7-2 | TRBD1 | CASSPGGRGLDYGYTF | TGTGCCAGCAGCCCAGGGGGCAGGGGGCTGGACTATGGCTACACCTTC
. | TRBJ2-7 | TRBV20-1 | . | CSAEDSYEQYF | TGCAGTGCTGAGGACAGCTACGAGCAGTACTTC
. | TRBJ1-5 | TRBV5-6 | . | CASSSRYGNQPQHF | TGTGCCAGCAGCTCGAGGTATGGCAATCAGCCCCAGCATTTT
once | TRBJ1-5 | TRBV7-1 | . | CASSLGVRGGGNQPQHF | TGTGCCAGCAGCTTAGGGGTTCGGGGCGGGGGCAATCAGCCCCAGCATTTT
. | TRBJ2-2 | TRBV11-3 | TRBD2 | CASSPRTSGGTGELFF | TGTGCCAGCAGCCCCCGGACTAGCGGGGGAACCGGGGAGCTGTTTTTT
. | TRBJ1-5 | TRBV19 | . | CASSLLSGGSNQPQHF | TGTGCCAGTAGCCTCCTAAGTGGAGGGAGCAATCAGCCCCAGCATTTT
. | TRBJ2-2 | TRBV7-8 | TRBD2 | CASSSRRGSNTGELFF | TGTGCCAGCAGCTCGCGGCGGGGGTCGAACACCGGGGAGCTGTTTTTT
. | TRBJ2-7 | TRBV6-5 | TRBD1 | CASSYGTGGGSYEQYF | TGTGCCAGCAGTTACGGGACAGGGGGCGGGTCCTACGAGCAGTACTTC
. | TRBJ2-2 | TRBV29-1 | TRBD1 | CSVGQGPGELFF | TGCAGCGTTGGACAGGGCCCCGGGGAGCTGTTTTTT
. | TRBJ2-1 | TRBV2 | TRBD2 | CASSLAGGSYNEQFF | TGTGCCAGCAGTCTAGCGGGAGGCTCCTACAATGAGCAGTTCTTC
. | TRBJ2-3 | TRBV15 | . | CATSRDRDPRADTQYF | TGTGCCACCAGCAGGGACCGGGACCCGCGAGCAGATACGCAGTATTTT
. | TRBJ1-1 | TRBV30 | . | CAWSSGLGFDTEAFF | TGTGCCTGGAGTAGTGGCTTAGGGTTTGACACTGAAGCTTTCTTT
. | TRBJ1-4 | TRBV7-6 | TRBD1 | CASSLARGTAMNEKLFF | TGTGCCAGCAGCTTAGCCAGAGGGACAGCCATGAATGAAAAACTGTTTTTT
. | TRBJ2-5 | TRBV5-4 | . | CATRGGGHQETQYF | TGTGCCACCAGGGGCGGGGGCCACCAAGAGACCCAGTACTTC
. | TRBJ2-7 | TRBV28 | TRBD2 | CASIKREGIGEQYF | TGTGCCAGCATTAAGCGGGAGGGTATCGGAGAGCAGTACTTC
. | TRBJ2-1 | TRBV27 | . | CASRLFGPSSYNEQFF | TGTGCCAGCAGGCTCTTTGGACCGAGCTCCTACAATGAGCAGTTCTTC
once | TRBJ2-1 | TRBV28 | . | CASTTLLQYNEQFF | TGTGCCAGCACTACGTTGCTTCAATACAATGAGCAGTTCTTC